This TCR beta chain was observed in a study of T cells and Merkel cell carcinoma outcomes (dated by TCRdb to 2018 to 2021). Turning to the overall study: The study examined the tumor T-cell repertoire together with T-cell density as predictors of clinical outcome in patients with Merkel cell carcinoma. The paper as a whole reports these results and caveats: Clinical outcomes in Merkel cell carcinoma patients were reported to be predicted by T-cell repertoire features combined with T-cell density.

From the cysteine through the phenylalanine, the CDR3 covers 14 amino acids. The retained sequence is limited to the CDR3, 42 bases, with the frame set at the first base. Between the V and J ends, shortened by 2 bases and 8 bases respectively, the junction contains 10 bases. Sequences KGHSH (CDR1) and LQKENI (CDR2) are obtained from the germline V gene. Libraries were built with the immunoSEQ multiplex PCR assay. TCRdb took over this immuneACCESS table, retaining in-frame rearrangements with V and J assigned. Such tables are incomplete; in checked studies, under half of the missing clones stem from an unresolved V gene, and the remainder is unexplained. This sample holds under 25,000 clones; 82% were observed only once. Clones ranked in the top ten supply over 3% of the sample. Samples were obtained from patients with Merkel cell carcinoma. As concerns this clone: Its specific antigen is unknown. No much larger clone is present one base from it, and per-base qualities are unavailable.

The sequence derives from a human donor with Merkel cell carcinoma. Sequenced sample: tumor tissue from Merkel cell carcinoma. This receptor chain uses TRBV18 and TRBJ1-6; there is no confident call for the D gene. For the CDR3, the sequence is CASSPRSGDSPLHF. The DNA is TGTGCCAGCTCACCAAGATCGGGTGATTCACCCCTCCACTTT.